Listed below are T cell receptor beta chains from one sample, sequenced in a study of blood T cell repertoires in COVID-19. Data came from immunoSEQ multiplex PCR; TCRdb stores just in-frame clones and leaves some out. Of 490,000 or so clones listed, more than 85% are singletons. Sequencing used PBMCs or T cells enriched from blood (not recorded which). Source of these receptors: a woman aged 55-69 years who had recovered from COVID-19. Each CDR3 is given with its conserved first and last residue. The D gene is left open where the match is weak. Only part of the rows carry a size: once, few, many, or a class if the clone is expanded.

v_call,clone_size,cdr3_length,j_call,d_call,cdr3_aa,cdr3_nt
TRBV27,few,12,TRBJ2-2,.,CATKGIAPELFF,TGTGCCACCAAGGGGATTGCGCCGGAGCTGTTTTTT
TRBV10-1,once,17,TRBJ1-4,.,CASSDVGQGPVNEKLFF,TGCGCCAGCAGCGACGTCGGTCAGGGGCCCGTTAATGAAAAACTGTTTTTT
TRBV10-3,once,13,TRBJ2-3,.,CAIKVQGTDTQYF,TGTGCCATCAAGGTCCAGGGGACAGATACGCAGTATTTT
TRBV5-1,.,15,TRBJ2-3,.,CASSLDELGADTQYF,TGCGCCAGCAGCTTGGACGAGTTAGGGGCAGATACGCAGTATTTT
TRBV5-1,.,15,TRBJ1-5,TRBD1,CASSSGQGANQPQHF,TGCGCCAGCAGCAGCGGACAGGGGGCCAATCAGCCCCAGCATTTT
TRBV5-1,.,15,TRBJ2-1,TRBD1,CASSAYRDRGNEQFF,TGCGCCAGCAGCGCATACCGGGACAGGGGCAATGAGCAGTTCTTC
TRBV7-6,.,14,TRBJ2-5,.,CASSLGLSGETQYF,TGTGCCAGCAGCTTGGGACTTTCCGGGGAGACCCAGTACTTC
TRBV7-2,once,13,TRBJ2-1,TRBD2,CASLPGGGDEQFF,TGTGCCAGCCTTCCCGGGGGGGGTGATGAGCAGTTCTTC
TRBV4-1,.,16,TRBJ1-3,.,CASSPPGQISGNTIYF,TGCGCCAGCAGCCCCCCCGGACAGATCTCTGGAAACACCATATATTTT
TRBV5-4,.,12,TRBJ1-2,.,CASSWTEGGYTF,TGTGCCAGCAGCTGGACAGAGGGAGGCTACACCTTC
TRBV19,.,14,TRBJ2-2,TRBD1,CASSAGQGNGELFF,TGTGCCAGTAGTGCCGGACAGGGGAACGGGGAGCTGTTTTTT
TRBV6-2/TRBV6-3,.,14,TRBJ1-2,.,CASSYDPGNYGYTF,TGTGCCAGCAGTTACGATCCAGGGAACTATGGCTACACCTTC
TRBV20-1,.,11,TRBJ2-3,.,CSASGGGEVYF,TGCAGTGCTAGTGGAGGGGGGGAGGTATATTTT
TRBV12-5,.,17,TRBJ2-5,.,CASGQTRGGPFQETQYF,TGTGCTAGTGGCCAGACGAGGGGGGGCCCTTTCCAAGAGACCCAGTACTTC
TRBV2,.,18,TRBJ1-2,TRBD1,CASRTQGAAKTKNYGYTF,TGTGCCAGCAGGACCCAGGGGGCAGCCAAAACAAAAAACTATGGCTACACCTTC
TRBV4-1,.,13,TRBJ1-4,.,CASSQVAGEKLFF,TGCGCCAGCAGCCAAGTGGCGGGGGAAAAACTGTTTTTT
TRBV24-1,.,16,TRBJ2-2,.,CATSDLRRANTGELFF,TGTGCCACCAGTGATTTGCGGAGAGCGAACACCGGGGAGCTGTTTTTT
TRBV4-1,.,19,TRBJ2-3,TRBD2,CASSQAPTLTSGGKDTQYF,TGCGCCAGCAGCCAAGCACCTACCCTGACTAGCGGGGGGAAAGATACGCAGTATTTT